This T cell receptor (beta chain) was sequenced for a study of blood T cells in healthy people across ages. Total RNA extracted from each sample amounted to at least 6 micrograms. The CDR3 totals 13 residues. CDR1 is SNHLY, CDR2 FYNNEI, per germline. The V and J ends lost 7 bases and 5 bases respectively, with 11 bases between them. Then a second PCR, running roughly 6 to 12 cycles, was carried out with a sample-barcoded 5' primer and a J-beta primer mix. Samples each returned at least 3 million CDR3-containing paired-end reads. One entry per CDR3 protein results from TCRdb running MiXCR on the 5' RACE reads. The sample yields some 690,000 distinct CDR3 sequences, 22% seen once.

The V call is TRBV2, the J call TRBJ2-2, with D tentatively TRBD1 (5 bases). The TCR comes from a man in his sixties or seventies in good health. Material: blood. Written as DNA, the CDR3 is TGTGCCAGCACCCAGGGTTGGACCGGGGAGCTGTTTTTT. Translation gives CASTQGWTGELFF.